This TCR beta chain was identified in a study of PD-L1 blockade in urothelial cancer. Study overall: Earlier, patients had received 0 to 3 chemotherapy regimens. Blood was evaluated 3 weeks (second dose) and 6 weeks after therapy began. Counts from blood samples showed a median of around 150,000 T cells.

Repertoires were generated with immunoSEQ multiplex PCR, while TCRdb's copy carries only in-frame clones and drops some. The data contain about 53,000 clones, around 88% of them singletons. The time point denotes: pretreatment peripheral blood. The germline CDR1 and CDR2 sequences are MDHEN and SYDVKM. V lost 5 bases to trimming and J lost 2 bases; unmatched junction nucleotides: 3. This CDR3 comprises 13 residues. V is TRBV28 and J is TRBJ2-7; 7 positions agree with TRBD2. This sequence originates from a woman in her sixties or seventies with urothelial cancer. Sequenced material: PBMCs, taken around atezolizumab (anti-PD-L1) treatment. The CDR3 here is CASSPLAAYEQYF. CDR3 nucleotides: TGTGCCAGCAGTCCCCTAGCGGCCTACGAGCAGTACTTC.